This note documents a single T cell receptor (beta chain) sequence. The data stem from a study of monozygotic twins with inflammatory bowel disease. TCRdb reprocessed the 5' RACE reads and stores each CDR3 protein as one record, lacking DNA. This table lists approximately 160,000 distinct CDR3 sequences. This CDR3 spans 15 amino acids. The germline V gene encodes CDR1 SEHNR and CDR2 FQNEAQ (reference sequence). The specimen was blood. The chain uses TRBV7-9 and TRBJ2-7; TCRdb indicates TRBD1, and absent DNA this call remains unverified. This sequence was found in a human donor with ulcerative colitis or Crohn's disease, or a healthy co-twin of an affected twin (not recorded which). CDR3 residues: CASSLVTGYSYEQYF.